These 2 T cell receptor beta chains came from one sample sequenced in a study of a mutant IDH1 vaccine in newly diagnosed glioma. Noted time point: week 5, during vaccination. Doses comprised 300 ug of mutant IDH1 20-mer peptide each, plus topical imiquimod. Some clones are missing from TCRdb's copy, which holds only in-frame ones; the method was immunoSEQ multiplex PCR. The sample contains 35,000 to 45,000 clones, roughly 92% of which appear only once. No antigen has been assigned to these receptors. The sequenced sample was PBMCs, obtained from a glioma patient whose treatment included an IDH1 peptide vaccine. The receptor set was obtained from a man aged 45 to 65 with glioma.

This clone is a singleton in its sample. The CDR3, as DNA: TGTGCCAGCAGAAAACAGGGGGGGACTGAAGCTTTCTTT. Protein: CASRKQGGTEAFF. The rearrangement uses TRBV27 and TRBJ1-1; TRBD1 matches at 8 bases. The CDR3 contains 13 residues. Trimming cost V 6 bases and J 5 bases; bases outside gene matches: 5. Germline CDR1 and CDR2: MNHEY and SMNVEV (reference sequence).

This rearrangement joins TRBV30 to TRBJ2-2; D may be TRBD2 (6 bases). Germline CDR1 and CDR2: GTSNPN and SVGIG (reference sequence). V lost 1 base and J 5 bases, leaving 14 bases between the germline ends. CDR3 size: 15 residues. CDR3 residues: CAWSDSGRLTGELFF. The DNA for the CDR3 is TGTGCCTGGAGTGACAGCGGGCGATTGACCGGGGAGCTGTTTTTT.